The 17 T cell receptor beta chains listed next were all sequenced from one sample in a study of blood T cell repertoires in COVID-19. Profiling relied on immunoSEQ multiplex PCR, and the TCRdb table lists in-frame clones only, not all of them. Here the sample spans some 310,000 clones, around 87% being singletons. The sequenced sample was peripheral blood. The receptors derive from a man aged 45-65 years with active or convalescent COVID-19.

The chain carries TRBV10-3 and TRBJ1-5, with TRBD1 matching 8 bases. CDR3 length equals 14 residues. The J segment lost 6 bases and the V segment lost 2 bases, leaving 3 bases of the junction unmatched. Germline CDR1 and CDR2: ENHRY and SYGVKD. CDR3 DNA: TGTGCCATCAGTGAGGAACAGGGGGTTCAGCCCCAGCATTTT. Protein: CAISEEQGVQPQHF.

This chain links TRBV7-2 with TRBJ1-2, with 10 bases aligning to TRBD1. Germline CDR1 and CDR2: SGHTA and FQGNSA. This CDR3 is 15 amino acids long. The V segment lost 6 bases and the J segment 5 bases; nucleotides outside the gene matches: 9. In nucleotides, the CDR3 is TGTGCCAGCAGAGTGGACAGGGGGTTAGGGTATGGCTACACCTTC. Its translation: CASRVDRGLGYGYTF.

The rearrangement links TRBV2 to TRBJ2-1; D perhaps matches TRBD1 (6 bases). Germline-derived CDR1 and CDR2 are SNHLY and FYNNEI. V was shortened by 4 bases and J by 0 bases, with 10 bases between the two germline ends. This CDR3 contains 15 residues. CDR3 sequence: CASSVLQGSYNEQFF. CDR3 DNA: TGTGCCAGCAGTGTTTTACAGGGCTCCTACAATGAGCAGTTCTTC.

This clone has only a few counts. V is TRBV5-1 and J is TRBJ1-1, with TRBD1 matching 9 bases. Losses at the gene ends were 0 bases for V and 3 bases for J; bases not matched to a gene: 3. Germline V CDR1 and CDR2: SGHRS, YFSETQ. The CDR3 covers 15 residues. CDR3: CASSLVGQGDTEAFF. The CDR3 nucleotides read TGCGCCAGCAGCTTGGTGGGACAGGGAGACACTGAAGCTTTCTTT.

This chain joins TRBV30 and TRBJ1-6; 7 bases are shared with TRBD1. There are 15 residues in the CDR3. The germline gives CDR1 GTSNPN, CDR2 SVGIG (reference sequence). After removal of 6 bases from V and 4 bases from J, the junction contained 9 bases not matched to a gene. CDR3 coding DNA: TGTGCCTGCACTCAGGGGGACAGATATAATTCACCCCTCCACTTT. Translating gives CACTQGDRYNSPLHF.

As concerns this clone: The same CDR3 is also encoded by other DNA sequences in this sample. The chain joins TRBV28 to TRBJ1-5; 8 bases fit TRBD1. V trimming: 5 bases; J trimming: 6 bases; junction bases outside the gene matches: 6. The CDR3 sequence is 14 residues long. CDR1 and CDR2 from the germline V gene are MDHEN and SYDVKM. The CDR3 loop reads CASSLTGGGQPQHF. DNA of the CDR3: TGTGCCAGCAGTCTTACAGGGGGAGGTCAGCCCCAGCATTTT.

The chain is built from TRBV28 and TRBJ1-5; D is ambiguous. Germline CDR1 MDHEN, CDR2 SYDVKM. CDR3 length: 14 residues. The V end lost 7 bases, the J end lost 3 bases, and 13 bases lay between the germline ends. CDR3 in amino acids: CASTPGSHNQPQHF. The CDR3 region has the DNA TGTGCCAGCACCCCCGGGTCTCACAATCAGCCCCAGCATTTT.

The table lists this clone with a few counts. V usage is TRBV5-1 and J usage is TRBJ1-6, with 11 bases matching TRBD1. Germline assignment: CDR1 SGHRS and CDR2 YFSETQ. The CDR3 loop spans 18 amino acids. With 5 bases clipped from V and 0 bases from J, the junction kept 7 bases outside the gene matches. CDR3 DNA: TGCGCCAGCAGACAGGGACAGGGGGGAAGCTCCTATAATTCACCCCTCCACTTT. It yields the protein CASRQGQGGSSYNSPLHF. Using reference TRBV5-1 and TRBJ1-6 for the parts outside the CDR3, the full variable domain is KAGVTQTPRYLIKTRGQQVTLSCSPISGHRSVSWYQQTPGQGLQFLFEYFSETQRNKGNFPGRFSGRQFSNSRSEMNVSTLELGDSALYLCASRQGQGGSSYNSPLHFGNGTRLTVT.

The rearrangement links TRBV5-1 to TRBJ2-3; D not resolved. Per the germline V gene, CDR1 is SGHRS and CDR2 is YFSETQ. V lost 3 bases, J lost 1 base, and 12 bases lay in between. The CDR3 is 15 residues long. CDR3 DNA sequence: TGCGCCAGCAGCTCTAAGAGCACGGGCACAGATACGCAGTATTTT. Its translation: CASSSKSTGTDTQYF.

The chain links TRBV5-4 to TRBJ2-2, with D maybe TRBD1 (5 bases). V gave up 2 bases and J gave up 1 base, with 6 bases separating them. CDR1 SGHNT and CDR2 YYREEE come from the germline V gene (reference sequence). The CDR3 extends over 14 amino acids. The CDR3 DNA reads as TGTGCCAGCAGCTTTGGACAGAACACCGGGGAGCTGTTTTTT. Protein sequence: CASSFGQNTGELFF.

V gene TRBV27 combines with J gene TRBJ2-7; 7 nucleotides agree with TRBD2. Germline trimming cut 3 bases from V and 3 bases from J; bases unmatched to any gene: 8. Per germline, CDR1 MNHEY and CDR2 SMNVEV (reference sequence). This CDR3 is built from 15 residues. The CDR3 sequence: CASSFALGGGYEQYF. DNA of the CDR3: TGTGCCAGCAGTTTCGCCCTGGGGGGGGGCTACGAGCAGTACTTC.

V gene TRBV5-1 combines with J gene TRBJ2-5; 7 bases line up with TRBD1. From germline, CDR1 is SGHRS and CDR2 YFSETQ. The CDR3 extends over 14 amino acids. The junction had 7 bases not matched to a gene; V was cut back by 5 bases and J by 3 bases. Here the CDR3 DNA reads TGCGCCAGCAGATTAGGGACAGCAGAAGAGACCCAGTACTTC. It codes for CASRLGTAEETQYF.

Here the CDR3 DNA reads TGTGCCAGCAGTTCCGCCAGCACCGGGGAGCTGTTTTTT. Its translation is CASSSASTGELFF. The genes are TRBV28 and TRBJ2-2, with D unclear. Per germline, CDR1 MDHEN and CDR2 SYDVKM. CDR3 length: 13 amino acids. The V and J ends lost 4 bases and 4 bases respectively, with 7 bases between them.

CDR3 DNA: TGTGCCATCCGGGTGGGGCAGGAAAACTATGGCTACACCTTC. It encodes CAIRVGQENYGYTF. The gene calls are TRBV6-5 and TRBJ1-2, with D possibly being TRBD1 (5 bases). The CDR3 length is 14 residues. Trimming removed 10 bases at V and 2 bases at J, with 17 bases between. Germline V gives CDR1 MNHEY, CDR2 SVGAGI.

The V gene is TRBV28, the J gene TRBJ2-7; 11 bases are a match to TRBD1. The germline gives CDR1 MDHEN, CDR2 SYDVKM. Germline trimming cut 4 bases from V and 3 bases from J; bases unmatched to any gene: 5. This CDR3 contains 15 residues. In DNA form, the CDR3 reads TGTGCCAGCAGTTACCGGACAGGGGGCAGCTACGAGCAGTACTTC. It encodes CASSYRTGGSYEQYF.

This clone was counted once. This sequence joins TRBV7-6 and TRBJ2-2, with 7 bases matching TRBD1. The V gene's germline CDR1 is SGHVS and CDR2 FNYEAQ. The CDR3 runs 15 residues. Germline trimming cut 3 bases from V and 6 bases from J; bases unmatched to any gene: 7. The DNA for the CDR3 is TGTGCCAGCAGCTTTTCCTCCGACAGGGCCGGGGAGCTGTTTTTT. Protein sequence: CASSFSSDRAGELFF.

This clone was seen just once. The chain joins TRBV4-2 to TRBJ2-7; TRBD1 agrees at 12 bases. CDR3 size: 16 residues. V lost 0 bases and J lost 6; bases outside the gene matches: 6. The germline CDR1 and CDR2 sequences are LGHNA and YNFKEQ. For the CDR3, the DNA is TGTGCCAGCAGCCAAGATGCGGGGACAGGGGGCCTCGAGCAGTACTTC. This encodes CASSQDAGTGGLEQYF.